This TCR beta chain was recorded in a study of response to subunit inactivated influenza vaccine. The CDR3 sequence is 14 residues long. The V end was cut by 3 bases, the J end by 3 bases, with 9 bases between. Per germline, CDR1 KGHSH and CDR2 LQKENI. Study results and caveats: It was the authors' suggestion that each seasonal influenza vaccination recruits few new T cells.

Details on this clonotype: Its antigen is as yet unknown.

Using its own MiXCR run on the RT-PCR reads, TCRdb lists one record per CDR3 protein. The sample lists approximately 700,000 distinct CDR3 sequences, about 15% occurring once. The TCR was taken from a man in his forties or fifties who received an inactivated influenza vaccine. The sequencing here drew on PBMCs from blood, taken around 14 days before vaccination. The chain links TRBV18 to TRBJ1-5; a weak D match, TRBD1 (6 bases). The CDR3 loop reads CASSPWGPNQPQHF. The CDR3 DNA reads as TGTGCCAGCTCACCGTGGGGGCCCAATCAGCCCCAGCATTTT. The full variable domain, rest sourced from reference TRBV18 and TRBJ1-5, is NAGVMQNPRHLVRRRGQEARLRCSPMKGHSHVYWYRQLPEEGLKFMVYLQKENIIDESGMPKERFSAEFPKEGPSILRIQQVVRGDSAAYFCASSPWGPNQPQHFGDGTRLSIL.